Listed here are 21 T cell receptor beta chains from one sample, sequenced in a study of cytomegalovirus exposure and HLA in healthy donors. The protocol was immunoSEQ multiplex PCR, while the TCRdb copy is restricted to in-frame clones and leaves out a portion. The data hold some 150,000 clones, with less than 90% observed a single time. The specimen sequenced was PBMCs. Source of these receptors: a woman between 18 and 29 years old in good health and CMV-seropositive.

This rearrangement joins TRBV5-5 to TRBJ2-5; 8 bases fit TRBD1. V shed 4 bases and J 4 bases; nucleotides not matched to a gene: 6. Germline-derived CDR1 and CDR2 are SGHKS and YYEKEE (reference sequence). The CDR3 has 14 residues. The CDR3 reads CASSRQGSGETQYF. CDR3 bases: TGTGCCAGCAGCCGACAGGGGAGTGGAGAGACCCAGTACTTC.

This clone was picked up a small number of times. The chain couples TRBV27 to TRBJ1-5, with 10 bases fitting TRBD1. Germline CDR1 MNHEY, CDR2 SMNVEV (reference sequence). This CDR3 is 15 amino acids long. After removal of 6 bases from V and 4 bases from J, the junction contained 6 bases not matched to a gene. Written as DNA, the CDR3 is TGTGCCAGCAGCCCGGGACAGGGGCGGAATCAGCCCCAGCATTTT. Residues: CASSPGQGRNQPQHF.

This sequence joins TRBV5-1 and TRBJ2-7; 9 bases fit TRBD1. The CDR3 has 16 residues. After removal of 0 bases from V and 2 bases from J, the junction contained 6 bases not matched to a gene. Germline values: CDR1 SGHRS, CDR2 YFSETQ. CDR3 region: CASSLEGQGDPYEQYF. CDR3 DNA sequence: TGCGCCAGCAGCTTGGAGGGACAGGGAGACCCCTACGAGCAGTACTTC.

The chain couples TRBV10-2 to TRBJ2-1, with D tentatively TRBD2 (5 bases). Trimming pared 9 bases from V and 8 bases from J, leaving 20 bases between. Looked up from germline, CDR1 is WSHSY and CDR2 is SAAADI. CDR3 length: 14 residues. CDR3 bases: TGCGCCAGTAGAAAGGGAAGGGAGAGGGATGAGCAGTTCTTC. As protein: CASRKGRERDEQFF.

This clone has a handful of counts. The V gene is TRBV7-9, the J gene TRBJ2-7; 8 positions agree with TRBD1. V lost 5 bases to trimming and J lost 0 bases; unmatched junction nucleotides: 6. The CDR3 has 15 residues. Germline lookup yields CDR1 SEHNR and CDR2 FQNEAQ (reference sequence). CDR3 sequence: CASSPNGQGSYEQYF. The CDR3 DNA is TGTGCCAGCAGCCCAAACGGACAGGGCTCCTACGAGCAGTACTTC.

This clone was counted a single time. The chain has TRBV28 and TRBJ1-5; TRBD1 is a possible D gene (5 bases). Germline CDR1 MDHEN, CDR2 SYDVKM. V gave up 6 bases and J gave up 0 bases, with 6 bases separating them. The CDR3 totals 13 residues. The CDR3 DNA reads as TGTGCCAGCAGACAGGTTAGCAATCAGCCCCAGCATTTT. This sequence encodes CASRQVSNQPQHF.

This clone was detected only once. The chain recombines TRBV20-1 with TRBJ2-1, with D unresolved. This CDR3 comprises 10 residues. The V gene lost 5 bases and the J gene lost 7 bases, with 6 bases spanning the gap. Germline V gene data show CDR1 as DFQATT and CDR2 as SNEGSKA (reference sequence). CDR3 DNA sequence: TGCAGTGCTTTCACAAATGAGCAGTTCTTC. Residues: CSAFTNEQFF.

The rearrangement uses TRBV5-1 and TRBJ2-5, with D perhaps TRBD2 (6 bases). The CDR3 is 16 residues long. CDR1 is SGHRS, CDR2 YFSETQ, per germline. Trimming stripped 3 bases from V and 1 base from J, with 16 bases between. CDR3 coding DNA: TGCGCCAGCAGCTCAAGACCGGACTATTTCCAAGAGACCCAGTACTTC. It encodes CASSSRPDYFQETQYF. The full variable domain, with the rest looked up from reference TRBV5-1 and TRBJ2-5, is KAGVTQTPRYLIKTRGQQVTLSCSPISGHRSVSWYQQTPGQGLQFLFEYFSETQRNKGNFPGRFSGRQFSNSRSEMNVSTLELGDSALYLCASSSRPDYFQETQYFGPGTRLLVL.

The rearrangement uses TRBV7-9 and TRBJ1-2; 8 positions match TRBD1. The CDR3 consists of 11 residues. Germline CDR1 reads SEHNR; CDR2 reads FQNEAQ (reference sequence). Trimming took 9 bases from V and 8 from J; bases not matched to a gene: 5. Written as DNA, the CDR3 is TGTGCCAGTGACAGGGGTAAAGGCTACACCTTC. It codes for CASDRGKGYTF.

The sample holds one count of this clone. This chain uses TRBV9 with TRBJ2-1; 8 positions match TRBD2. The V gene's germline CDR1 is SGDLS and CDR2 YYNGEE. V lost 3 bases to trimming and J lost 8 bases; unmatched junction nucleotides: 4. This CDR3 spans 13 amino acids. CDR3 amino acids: CASSGTSRDEQFF. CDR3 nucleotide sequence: TGTGCCAGCAGCGGGACTAGCAGGGATGAGCAGTTCTTC. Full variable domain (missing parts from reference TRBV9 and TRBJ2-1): DSGVTQTPKHLITATGQRVTLRCSPRSGDLSVYWYQQSLDQGLQFLIQYYNGEERAKGNILERFSAQQFPDLHSELNLSSLELGDSALYFCASSGTSRDEQFFGPGTRLTVL.

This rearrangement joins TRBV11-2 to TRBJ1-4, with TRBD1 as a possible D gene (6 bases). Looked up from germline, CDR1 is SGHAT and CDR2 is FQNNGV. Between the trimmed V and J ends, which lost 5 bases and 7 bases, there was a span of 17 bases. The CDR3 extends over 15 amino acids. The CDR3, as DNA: TGTGCCAGCAGCCTAACCGGGACATATGGTGAAAAACTGTTTTTT. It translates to CASSLTGTYGEKLFF.

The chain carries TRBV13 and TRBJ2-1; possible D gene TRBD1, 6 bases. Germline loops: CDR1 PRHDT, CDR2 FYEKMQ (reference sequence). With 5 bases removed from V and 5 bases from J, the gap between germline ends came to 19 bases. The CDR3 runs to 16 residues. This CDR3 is CASSKFLGTIDNEQFF. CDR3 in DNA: TGTGCCAGCAGCAAATTTTTAGGGACAATTGACAATGAGCAGTTCTTC.

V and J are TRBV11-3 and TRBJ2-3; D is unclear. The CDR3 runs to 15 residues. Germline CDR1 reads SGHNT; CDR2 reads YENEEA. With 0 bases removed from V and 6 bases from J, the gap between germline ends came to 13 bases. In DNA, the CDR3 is TGTGCCAGCAGCTTAGATCCCCTCTTCGAGGATACGCAGTATTTT. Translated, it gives CASSLDPLFEDTQYF.

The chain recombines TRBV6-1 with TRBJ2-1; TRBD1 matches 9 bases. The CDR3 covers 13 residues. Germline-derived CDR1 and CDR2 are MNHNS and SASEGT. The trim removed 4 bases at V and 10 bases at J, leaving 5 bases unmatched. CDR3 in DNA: TGTGCCAGCAGTGTCAACAGGGGGCGCGAGCAGTTCTTC. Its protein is CASSVNRGREQFF.

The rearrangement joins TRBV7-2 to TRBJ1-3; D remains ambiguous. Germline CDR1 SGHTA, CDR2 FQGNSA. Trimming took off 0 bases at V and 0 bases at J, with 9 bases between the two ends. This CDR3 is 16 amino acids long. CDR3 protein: CASSLAGRYSGNTIYF. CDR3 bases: TGTGCCAGCAGCTTAGCTGGCAGGTACTCTGGAAACACCATATATTTT. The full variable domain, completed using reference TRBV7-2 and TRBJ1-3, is GAGVSQSPSNKVTEKGKDVELRCDPISGHTALYWYRQSLGQGLEFLIYFQGNSAPDKSGLPSDRFSAERTGGSVSTLTIQRTQQEDSAVYLCASSLAGRYSGNTIYFGEGSWLTVV.

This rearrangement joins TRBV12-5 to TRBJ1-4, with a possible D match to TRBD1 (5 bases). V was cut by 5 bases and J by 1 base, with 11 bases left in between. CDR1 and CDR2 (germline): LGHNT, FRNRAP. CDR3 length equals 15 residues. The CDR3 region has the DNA TGTGCTAGTGGTCCGGGGGTTAGAACTAATGAAAAACTGTTTTTT. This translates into CASGPGVRTNEKLFF.

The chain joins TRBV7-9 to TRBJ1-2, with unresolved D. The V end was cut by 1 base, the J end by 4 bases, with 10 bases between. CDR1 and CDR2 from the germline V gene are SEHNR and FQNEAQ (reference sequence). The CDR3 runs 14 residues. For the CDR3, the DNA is TGTGCCAGCAGCTTAGATGTGGTCGGCTATGGCTACACCTTC. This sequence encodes CASSLDVVGYGYTF.

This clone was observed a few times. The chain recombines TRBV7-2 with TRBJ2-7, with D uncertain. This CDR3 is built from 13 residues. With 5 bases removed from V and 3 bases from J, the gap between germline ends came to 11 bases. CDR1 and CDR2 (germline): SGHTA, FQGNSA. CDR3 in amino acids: CASSRSDGYEQYF. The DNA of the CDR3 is TGTGCCAGCAGCCGAAGCGACGGCTACGAGCAGTACTTC.

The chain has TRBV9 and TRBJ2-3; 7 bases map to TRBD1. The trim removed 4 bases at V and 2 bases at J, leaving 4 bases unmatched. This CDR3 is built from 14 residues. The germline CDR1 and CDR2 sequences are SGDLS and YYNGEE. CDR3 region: CASSFTGVTDTQYF. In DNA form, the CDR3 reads TGTGCCAGCAGCTTTACAGGGGTCACAGATACGCAGTATTTT.

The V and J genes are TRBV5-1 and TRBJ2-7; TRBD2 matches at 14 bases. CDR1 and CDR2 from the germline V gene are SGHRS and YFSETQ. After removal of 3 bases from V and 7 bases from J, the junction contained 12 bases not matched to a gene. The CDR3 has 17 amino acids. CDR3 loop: CASSSFMGLAGEGEQYF. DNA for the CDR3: TGCGCCAGCAGCTCCTTTATGGGACTAGCGGGAGAAGGAGAGCAGTACTTC.

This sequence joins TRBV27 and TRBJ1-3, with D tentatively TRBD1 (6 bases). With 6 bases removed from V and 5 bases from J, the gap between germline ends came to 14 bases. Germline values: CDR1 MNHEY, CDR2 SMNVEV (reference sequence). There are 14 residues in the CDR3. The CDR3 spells CASRPGDLRNTIYF. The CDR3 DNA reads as TGTGCCAGCAGGCCAGGGGATCTACGAAACACCATATATTTT.